This TCR beta chain comes out of a study of blood T cells in healthy people across ages. Study findings and constraints: Roughly linear declines in TCR beta diversity per million T cells occurred with age.

This clonotype was seen more than once but under ten times. Its antigen is unknown. A sample-barcoded 5' primer and a J-beta primer mix were used in a second PCR of roughly 7 to 11 cycles. TCRdb passed the 5' RACE reads through MiXCR, listing each CDR3 protein once. The sample lists approximately 780,000 distinct CDR3 sequences; about 26% were seen once. CDR1 SNHLY and CDR2 FYNNEI come from the germline V gene. V was shortened by 5 bases and J by 5 bases, with 15 bases between the two germline ends. This CDR3 region has 14 residues. These data were likewise used in another study, on T cells of mothers and their children. That paper notes: Overlap in related mother-child pairs always slightly exceeded unrelated pairs, never significantly.

The sample comprised blood. The gene calls are TRBV2 and TRBJ1-2; D is unresolved. The TCR originated in a boy aged 5-17 years in good health. In DNA form, the CDR3 reads TGTGCCAGCAGTCCCAGCGGCGCGGGGTATGGCTACACCTTC. Translating gives CASSPSGAGYGYTF.